These 3 T cell receptor beta chains were sequenced from one sample in a study of control samples from healthy donors and cancer patients. Profiled with immunoSEQ multiplex PCR; TCRdb holds only in-frame clones, not every one. The table shows fewer than 200,000 clones, with roughly 95% occurring only once. The specimen was blood. The receptors were gathered from a woman in her 30s in good health.

The chain recombines TRBV5-5 with TRBJ2-7, with D unresolved. V was pared by 6 bases and J by 3 bases, with 19 bases between. The CDR3 consists of 15 residues. CDR1 and CDR2 (germline): SGHKS, YYEKEE (reference sequence). The CDR3 DNA reads TGTGCCAGCATCCCGGGTAGTGGCAATAACTACGAGCAGTACTTC. Translated, it gives CASIPGSGNNYEQYF. Supplemented by reference TRBV5-5 and TRBJ2-7, the full variable domain reads DAGVTQSPTHLIKTRGQQVTLRCSPISGHKSVSWYQQVLGQGPQFIFQYYEKEERGRGNFPDRFSARQFPNYSSELNVNALLLGDSALYLCASIPGSGNNYEQYFGPGTRLTVT.

CDR3 DNA sequence: TGTGCCAGCAGTGATCAGGGGGCATGGAATTCACCCCTCCACTTT. Its translation: CASSDQGAWNSPLHF. The chain recombines TRBV2 with TRBJ1-6; TRBD1 agrees at 8 bases. Per the germline V gene, CDR1 is SNHLY and CDR2 is FYNNEI. CDR3 length equals 15 residues. J lost 7 bases, V lost 3 bases, and 5 bases had no gene match. Supplemented by reference TRBV2 and TRBJ1-6, the full variable domain reads EPEVTQTPSHQVTQMGQEVILRCVPISNHLYFYWYRQILGQKVEFLVSFYNNEISEKSEIFDDQFSVERPDGSNFTLKIRSTKLEDSAMYFCASSDQGAWNSPLHFGNGTRLTVT.

CDR3: CASSLADTQYF. The CDR3 nucleotides are TGTGCCAGCAGTTTGGCAGATACGCAGTATTTT. This rearrangement joins TRBV28 to TRBJ2-3; unclear D gene. V lost 3 bases, J lost 4 bases, and 2 bases lay in between. Germline CDR1 and CDR2: MDHEN and SYDVKM. The CDR3 is made up of 11 amino acids.